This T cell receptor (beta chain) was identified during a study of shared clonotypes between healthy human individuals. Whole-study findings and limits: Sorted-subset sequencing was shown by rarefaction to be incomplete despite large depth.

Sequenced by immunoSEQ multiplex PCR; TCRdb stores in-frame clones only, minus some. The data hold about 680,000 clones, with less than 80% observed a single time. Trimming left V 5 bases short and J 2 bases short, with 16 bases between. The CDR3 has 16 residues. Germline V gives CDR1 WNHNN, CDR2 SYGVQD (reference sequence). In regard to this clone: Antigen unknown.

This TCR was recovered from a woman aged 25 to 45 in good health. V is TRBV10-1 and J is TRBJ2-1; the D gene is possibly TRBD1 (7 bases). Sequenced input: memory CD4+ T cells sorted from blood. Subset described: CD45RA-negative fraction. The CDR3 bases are TGCGCCAGCAGTAGAAACAGGGGAGGACCCTACAATGAGCAGTTCTTC. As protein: CASSRNRGGPYNEQFF.